The T cell receptor (beta chain) described here comes from a study of T cell clones after liver transplantation (dated by TCRdb to the late 2010s). About the study as a whole: The samples were obtained from ITN030ST, a randomized trial that attempted immunosuppression withdrawal within 2 years after liver transplantation. To count as tolerant, a recipient had to stay completely off immunosuppression for at least one year without liver enzymes climbing beyond twice the upper limit of normal. Blood samples were taken pre-transplant, pre-randomization before withdrawal, and post-randomization after full withdrawal or failed withdrawal. The study cohort included 8 liver transplant recipients, of whom 3 were classified as tolerant and 5 as non-tolerant. Donor-reactive T cell clones were identified by TCRbeta sequencing after a pre-transplant mixed lymphocyte reaction and then tracked in post-transplant blood. No induction therapy was given to the subjects, and standard immunosuppression was administered until randomization at 12-24 months post-transplant. As an antigen-independent comparator for donor-reactive sequences, third party-reactive TCRbeta sequences were also identified from pre-transplant MLRs. Of the eight recipients, a few were HCV-positive, while the remaining recipients had been transplanted for non-autoimmune, non-viral indications. Overall study outcomes, separate from this receptor: Because of small, heterogeneous patient numbers and non-standardized post-transplant time points, the conclusions were only preliminary. Because no allograft tissue specimens were available, donor-reactive T cells may have migrated into the graft instead of being deleted. Low numbers of available donor cells limited the measurable donor-reactive repertoire in a couple of subjects. After accounting for repertoire turnover, donor-reactive detection was significantly reduced in 7 of 8 subjects for CD4 and 8 of 8 for CD8. Circulating donor-reactive CD4 TCRbeta sequences fell significantly post-transplant in most of the 8 subjects, irrespective of tolerance or HCV status. The decline in donor-reactive sequences exceeded the decline in third party-reactive sequences, suggesting partial antigen-specific deletion that was unrelated to withdrawal success.

Taken from cysteine to phenylalanine, the CDR3 has 17 residues. Just CDR3 DNA is preserved here, 51 bases in frame from base 1. Relative to germline, V is missing 0 bases and J is missing 1 base, with 2 bases of the junction outside any gene match. CDR1 MNHNS and CDR2 SASEGT were looked up in the germline V gene. Worth noting for this clone: Its antigen is still unknown. Base qualities are missing; no much larger clone stands one base away.

Thawed unstimulated PBMCs were stained for CD3, CD4 and CD8 and FACS-sorted into CD3+CD4+ and CD3+CD8+ populations. Each of the 8 studied subjects was randomized to immunosuppression withdrawal. The Qiagen DNeasy Blood and Tissue Kit was used for genomic DNA isolation. Using immunoSEQ, frozen genomic DNA was subjected to high-throughput TCRbeta CDR3 sequencing, a process that included PCR amplification, mapping, bias correction and internal controls. The original methods were these. Productive rearrangements were retained, and unique TCRbeta sequences were defined by the CDR3 nucleotide sequence together with the V and J gene. For classification of a sequence as donor-reactive, at least 5-fold expansion in CFSE-low cells relative to unstimulated pre-transplant cells and a frequency of at least 0.01% were required. Per-subject minimum frequency thresholds, based on the lowest-template unstimulated sample, ensured at least 90% detection power. Jensen-Shannon divergence between the top 1000 TCRbeta sequences post- versus pre-transplant served as the measure of repertoire turnover. Two-sided Fisher's exact tests were used to test for changes in the detection of donor-reactive sequences. TCRdb mirrors the immuneACCESS table, restricted to in-frame sequences. Some clones are absent from its copies; in checked studies, under half trace to an unresolved V gene, and the reason for the others is unknown. The D gene and trimming were derived from the DNA, and the V and J assignments and clone size from that table. The sample yields some 9,000 clones; about 72% were counted once. Roughly 23% of the sample lies in the top ten.

This specimen consisted of CD8+ T cells from blood, obtained at the approximately 16-month timepoint. The chain couples TRBV6-1 to TRBJ2-1; 11 bases in the junction line up with TRBD2. This sequence was found in a human patient who received a liver transplant. Following transplantation, part of the T cell population may be supplied by the graft donor rather than the patient. CDR3 region: CASSEAPSGGSYNEQFF. The nucleotide sequence reads TGTGCCAGCAGTGAAGCCCCTAGCGGGGGGTCCTACAATGAGCAGTTCTTC.